The table lists the clone carrying this TCR beta chain with many counts. Its antigen is unknown. This sample was taken from a study of Graves' ophthalmopathy and Graves' hyperthyroidism. The wider study: Peripheral blood collection took place at initial diagnosis, before any treatment. Study observations and caveats: Using 13 signatures, a model distinguished ophthalmopathy from stable hyperthyroidism, reaching about 87% sensitivity and 81.08% specificity.

Stable hyperthyroidism meant no ophthalmopathy within 18 months of follow-up. The CDR3 contains 11 residues. Germline CDR1 DFQATT, CDR2 SNEGSKA (reference sequence). Germline trimming cut 5 bases from V and 9 bases from J; bases unmatched to any gene: 6. Using RNA transcripts, the TCR beta CDR3 regions were amplified. First-round RT-PCR employed HTBI primers, with a second-round multiplex PCR after it. TCRdb analysed the multiplex PCR reads with MiXCR anew, one entry per CDR3 protein. The sample holds some 380,000 distinct CDR3 sequences, 15% to 17% seen once. The clonotype comes from a woman aged 18-30 years with stable Graves' hyperthyroidism. Sequencing input: peripheral blood. This chain connects TRBV20-1 to TRBJ2-7; 8 positions agree with TRBD1. CDR3 in amino acids: CSAFTGGGQYF. CDR3 DNA: TGCAGTGCTTTCACAGGGGGAGGGCAGTACTTC.